Listed below are T cell receptor beta chains from one sample, sequenced in a study of blood T cell repertoires in COVID-19. Measured with immunoSEQ multiplex PCR; TCRdb has only the in-frame clones, and not every one. The sample yields some 150,000 clones, 83% seen once. The sequencing sample was made of PBMCs or T cells enriched from blood (not recorded which). These receptors originate from a woman aged 45-59 years who had recovered from COVID-19. Each CDR3 is given with its conserved first and last residue. A D gene is named only where the DNA matches it firmly. Size is omitted from some rows. Given values are once, few, many or a class for expanded clones.

d_call j_call v_call clone_size cdr3_aa cdr3_nt
TRBD1 TRBJ1-2 TRBV19 . CASNRQGNLDGYTF TGTGCCAGTAATAGACAGGGAAATTTGGATGGCTACACCTTC
TRBD2 TRBJ2-3 TRBV29-1 . CSVERASGMGDTQYF TGCAGCGTTGAACGGGCTAGCGGGATGGGAGATACGCAGTATTTT
. TRBJ2-3 TRBV5-4 . CAVARESPDTQYF TGTGCCGTCGCACGGGAGAGCCCAGATACGCAGTATTTT
. TRBJ1-5 TRBV19 . CASSEGDNQPQHF TGTGCCAGTAGTGAGGGAGACAATCAGCCCCAGCATTTT
. TRBJ1-1 TRBV9 . CASSDSLNTEAFF TGTGCCAGCAGCGACAGTTTGAACACTGAAGCTTTCTTT
TRBD1 TRBJ1-5 TRBV2 many CASAQGEGQPQHF TGTGCCAGCGCCCAGGGGGAAGGACAGCCCCAGCATTTT
. TRBJ1-2 TRBV3-1/TRBV3-2 . CASSQVAFGYTF TGTGCCAGCAGCCAAGTGGCATTTGGCTACACCTTC
. TRBJ2-1 TRBV2 . CASTPLSSEGEQFF TGTGCCAGCACCCCTTTGAGTTCCGAGGGTGAGCAGTTCTTC
. TRBJ2-2 TRBV3-1/TRBV3-2 . CASSQRAQGGELFF TGTGCCAGCAGCCAACGGGCGCAGGGCGGGGAGCTGTTTTTT
. TRBJ1-6 TRBV25-1 . CASKKSYNSPLHF TGTGCCAGCAAGAAGAGTTATAATTCACCCCTCCACTTT
TRBD1 TRBJ2-6 TRBV12-5 . CASGLVQGDRSLGANVLTF TGTGCTAGTGGTTTGGTACAGGGGGACAGATCTCTGGGAGCCAACGTCCTGACTTTC
. TRBJ1-5 TRBV4-1 . CASSQAGSNQPQHF TGCGCCAGCAGCCAAGCAGGGAGCAATCAGCCCCAGCATTTT
TRBD2 TRBJ2-1 TRBV4-3 few CASSPDTGGWGNEQFF TGCGCCAGCAGCCCGGATACGGGGGGATGGGGAAATGAGCAGTTCTTC
. TRBJ2-4 TRBV30 . CAFSRGGNIQYF TGTGCCTTCTCTAGGGGAGGCAACATTCAGTACTTC
TRBD2 TRBJ2-3 TRBV5-1 . CASSSGGGRVQDTQYF TGCGCCAGCAGCTCAGGCGGGGGGAGGGTCCAAGATACGCAGTATTTT
. TRBJ1-2 TRBV18 . CASSPALIGGLGGYTF TGTGCCAGCTCCCCCGCCCTCATCGGGGGATTGGGTGGCTACACCTTC
. TRBJ1-1 TRBV28 . CASSFMGAWTEAFF TGTGCCAGCAGTTTCATGGGGGCGTGGACTGAAGCTTTCTTT
. TRBJ1-2 TRBV5-1 . CASSRSTGSHGYTF TGCGCCAGCAGCCGATCGACAGGCTCTCATGGCTACACCTTC
. TRBJ1-2 TRBV5-6 . CASSSRQVLYGYTF TGTGCCAGCAGCTCTAGACAGGTTCTATATGGCTACACCTTC
TRBD2 TRBJ2-4 TRBV6-1 . CASSERGGRNIQYF TGTGCCAGCAGTGAACGCGGGGGGCGGAACATTCAGTACTTC
TRBD1 TRBJ1-1 TRBV5-6 few CASSFRGSFSTEAFF TGTGCCAGCAGCTTCAGGGGGTCGTTCAGCACTGAAGCTTTCTTT
. TRBJ1-4 TRBV7-8 . CASSLSSANEKLFF TGTGCCAGCAGCTTAAGTTCGGCTAATGAAAAACTGTTTTTT
TRBD1 TRBJ1-5 TRBV19 . CASSRISVGQGNQPQHF TGTGCCAGTAGTCGAATAAGTGTTGGACAGGGGAATCAGCCCCAGCATTTT
. TRBJ1-2 TRBV7-2 few CASSLEKGQYGYTF TGTGCCAGCAGCTTAGAAAAGGGGCAATATGGCTACACCTTC
. TRBJ2-1 TRBV9 . CASSVPSRSPEQFF TGTGCCAGCAGCGTACCCTCTAGGTCCCCTGAGCAGTTCTTC
TRBD2 TRBJ2-1 TRBV15 . CATSRTAAGGPFSEQFF TGTGCCACCAGCAGAACCGCGGCGGGAGGGCCGTTCAGTGAGCAGTTCTTC
TRBD1 TRBJ1-1 TRBV28 . CASSLPGGFNGAFF TGTGCCAGCAGTTTACCAGGGGGCTTTAACGGAGCTTTCTTT
TRBD1 TRBJ1-1 TRBV7-2 few CASSLTQGATEAFF TGTGCCAGCAGTTTAACACAGGGGGCCACTGAAGCTTTCTTT
TRBD1 TRBJ1-2 TRBV20-1 . CSAGGRYGYTF TGCAGCGCAGGGGGTCGCTATGGCTACACCTTC
TRBD1 TRBJ1-5 TRBV28 . CASSPTGGSEDQPQHF TGTGCCAGCAGCCCGACAGGGGGGTCTGAGGATCAGCCCCAGCATTTT
. TRBJ1-5 TRBV2 . CASSDIGGQPQHF TGTGCCAGCAGTGACATTGGCGGTCAGCCCCAGCATTTT
. TRBJ2-5 TRBV5-1 . CASSPQGGGETQYF TGCGCCAGCAGCCCCCAGGGAGGAGGGGAGACCCAGTACTTC
. TRBJ2-5 TRBV2 . CASSDNQETQYF TGTGCCAGCAGTGACAACCAAGAGACCCAGTACTTC
. TRBJ2-1 TRBV7-2 . CASSSLLDRSNEQFF TGTGCCAGCAGCTCCCTTCTTGACAGGAGCAATGAGCAGTTCTTC
TRBD1 TRBJ1-5 TRBV27 . CASSPGTVSNQPQHF TGTGCCAGCAGTCCCGGGACAGTCTCCAATCAGCCCCAGCATTTT
TRBD2 TRBJ2-1 TRBV4-2 . CASSPTSFNEQFF TGTGCCAGCAGCCCGACTAGCTTCAATGAGCAGTTCTTC
. TRBJ2-2 TRBV20-1 . CSASSTDTTGELFF TGCAGTGCCAGTTCGACGGACACGACGGGGGAGCTGTTTTTT
. TRBJ2-5 TRBV3-1/TRBV3-2 . CASSNGGRGWPEGYF TGTGCCAGCAGCAACGGTGGCAGGGGTTGGCCCGAGGGGTACTTC